A single TCR beta chain is shown here with its context. This receptor's antigen is unknown. The input lacks base qualities; no much larger clone sits a single base away. The CDR3 regions of human TCRbeta chains were analyzed by immunosequencing. Per the source publication's procedure: Repertoire TCRs were checked for matches against a reference library of SARS-CoV-2-specific TCRs that had been generated using the MIRA antigen-specificity platform. Breadth meant the fraction of unique TCRs that were SARS-CoV-2-associated, whereas depth meant the fraction of total T cells that were SARS-CoV-2-associated. Using the MIRA data, every spike-specific TCR was mapped to the spike region that the TCR reacted to and assigned to either a CD4 or a CD8 class. Log10-transformed breadth and depth values were compared by one-way ANOVA with Sidak's multiple comparisons tests. TCRdb retrieved this table from immuneACCESS and kept in-frame rearrangements only. Not all clones are present; in checked studies, unresolved V genes account for under half, and no reason is known for the remainder. V and J calls plus clone size are reproduced from that table; the DNA served to infer D and trimming. This sample comprises more than 150,000 clones, approximately 90% of them detected only once. Roughly 6% of the sample goes to the ten largest clones.

The entry originates in a study of T cell responses to AZD1222 COVID-19 vaccine (dated by TCRdb to the early 2020s). Concerning the study at large: Because spike-specific TCR depth and breadth did not differ between the two schedules, AZD1222 recipients who got a second dose at roughly 4 weeks were pooled with those who got a second dose at roughly 12 weeks. TCR sequencing was performed for 230 to 250 trial participants, of whom around 200 were given two doses of AZD1222 and around 26 were given two doses of MenACWY control vaccine. Trial participants were enrolled by age into subgroups of 18-55, 56-69 and 70-plus years, and about 150, 27 and 61 TCR-sequenced participants, respectively, were included in these subgroups. Study-wide findings and limitations: Conclusions about previously exposed vaccinees were limited because only 5 or 6 AZD1222 recipients were SARS-CoV-2 seropositive at baseline. The vaccine-associated CD4 TCRs covered the entire spike protein, and the dominant responses fell in regions 160-218 and 743-854. Participants were mostly white British and included more females than males, and it was suggested by the authors that clonal diversity may have been underestimated. In the small 56-69-year group, the increase in depth fell short of significance, most likely because of low power. No day 14 peak-response samples were available, so repertoires were characterized only after the peak T cell response. Reportedly, close to half of the unique spike-specific TCRs recognized epitopes lying outside the regions that are mutated in the B.1.351 and B.1.1.7 variants. After two AZD1222 doses, spike-specific TCR breadth and depth were significantly higher than at day 0 and than in MenACWY recipients.

The time point label here, explained by the study, means: baseline before first vaccination. Samples from vaccinated people were obtained from the UK trials COV001 and COV002, which included a single-blind randomized controlled phase 2/3 trial of AZD1222 (ChAdOx1 nCoV-19) in healthy adults. For TCRbeta chain sequencing, PBMC samples were collected from trial participants at day 0 and at day 28 after the second dose. V is reduced by 4 bases and J by 6 bases, leaving a spacing of 19 bases between them. The germline V gene provides CDR1 SGHRS and CDR2 YFSETQ. The CDR3 runs 16 amino acids, cysteine and phenylalanine included. Only CDR3 DNA is held: 48 bases, read in frame from base 1.

The specimen comprised peripheral blood, sampled on day 0 of AZD1222 vaccination. The TCR comes from an adult in good health. Rearrangement joined TRBV5-1 to TRBJ2-2, with a weak D call of TRBD2 (6 bases match). The base sequence is TGCGCCAGCAGCCCCGCTGGACTACTCGGGGCCGGGGAGCTGTTTTTT. Its amino acids are CASSPAGLLGAGELFF.